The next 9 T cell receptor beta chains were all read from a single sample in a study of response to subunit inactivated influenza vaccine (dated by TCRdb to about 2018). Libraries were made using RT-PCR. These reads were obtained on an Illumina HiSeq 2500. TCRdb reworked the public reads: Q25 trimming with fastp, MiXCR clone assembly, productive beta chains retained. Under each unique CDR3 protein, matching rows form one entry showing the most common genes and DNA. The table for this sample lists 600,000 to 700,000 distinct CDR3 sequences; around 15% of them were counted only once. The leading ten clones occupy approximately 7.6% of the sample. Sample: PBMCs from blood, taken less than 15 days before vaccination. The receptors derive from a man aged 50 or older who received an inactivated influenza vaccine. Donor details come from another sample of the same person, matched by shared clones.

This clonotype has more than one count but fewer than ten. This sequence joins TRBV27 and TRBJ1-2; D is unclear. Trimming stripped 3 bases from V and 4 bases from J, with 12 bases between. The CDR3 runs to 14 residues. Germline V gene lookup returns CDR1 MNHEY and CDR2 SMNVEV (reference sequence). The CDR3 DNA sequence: TGTGCCAGCAGTTTTTCCGGAGACCTCTATGGCTACACCTTC. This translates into CASSFSGDLYGYTF.

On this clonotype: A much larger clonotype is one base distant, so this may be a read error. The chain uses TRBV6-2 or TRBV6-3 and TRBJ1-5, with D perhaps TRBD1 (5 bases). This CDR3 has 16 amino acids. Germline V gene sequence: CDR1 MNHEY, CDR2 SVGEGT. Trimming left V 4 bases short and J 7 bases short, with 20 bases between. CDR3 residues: CASSSPNGGTRQPQHF. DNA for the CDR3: TGTGCCAGCAGTTCCCCGAATGGGGGGACCAGGCAGCCCCAGCATTTT.

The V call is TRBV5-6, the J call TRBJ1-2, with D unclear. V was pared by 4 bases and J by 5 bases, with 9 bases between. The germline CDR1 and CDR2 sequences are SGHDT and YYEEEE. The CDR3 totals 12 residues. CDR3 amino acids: CASSVSNYGYTF. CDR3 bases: TGTGCCAGCAGCGTGTCCAATTATGGCTACACCTTC.

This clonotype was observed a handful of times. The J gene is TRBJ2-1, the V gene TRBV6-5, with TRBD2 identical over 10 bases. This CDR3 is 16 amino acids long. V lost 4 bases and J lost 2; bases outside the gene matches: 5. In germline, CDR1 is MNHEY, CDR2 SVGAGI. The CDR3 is CASSSASGRTYNEQFF. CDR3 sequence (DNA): TGTGCCAGCAGTTCCGCTAGCGGGAGAACCTACAATGAGCAGTTCTTC.

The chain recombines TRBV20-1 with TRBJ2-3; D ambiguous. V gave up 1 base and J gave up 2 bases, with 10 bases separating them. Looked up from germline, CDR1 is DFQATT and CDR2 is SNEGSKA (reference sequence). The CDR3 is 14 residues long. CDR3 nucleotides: TGCAGTGCTAGAGTGTCAGAAAACACAGATACGCAGTATTTT. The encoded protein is CSARVSENTDTQYF.

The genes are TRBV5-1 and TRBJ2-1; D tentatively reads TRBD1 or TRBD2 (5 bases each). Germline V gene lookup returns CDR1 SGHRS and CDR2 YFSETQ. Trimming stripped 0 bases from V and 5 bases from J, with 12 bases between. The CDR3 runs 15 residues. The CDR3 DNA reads TGCGCCAGCAGCTTGGGGAGTGTGGGGGACAATGAGCAGTTCTTC. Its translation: CASSLGSVGDNEQFF.

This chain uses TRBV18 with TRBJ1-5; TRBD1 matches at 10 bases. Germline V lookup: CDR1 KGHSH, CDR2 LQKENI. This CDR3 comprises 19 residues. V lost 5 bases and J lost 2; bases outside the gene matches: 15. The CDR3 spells CASSVVGTGVDIGNQPQHF. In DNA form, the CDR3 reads TGTGCCAGCTCAGTTGTCGGGACAGGGGTTGATATTGGCAATCAGCCCCAGCATTTT.

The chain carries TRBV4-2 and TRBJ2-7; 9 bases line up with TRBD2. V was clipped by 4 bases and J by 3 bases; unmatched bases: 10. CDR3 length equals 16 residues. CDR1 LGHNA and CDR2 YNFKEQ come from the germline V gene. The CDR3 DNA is TGTGCCAGCAGCCCCCAGTCAGGTAGCGGGAGCTACGAGCAGTACTTC. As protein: CASSPQSGSGSYEQYF.

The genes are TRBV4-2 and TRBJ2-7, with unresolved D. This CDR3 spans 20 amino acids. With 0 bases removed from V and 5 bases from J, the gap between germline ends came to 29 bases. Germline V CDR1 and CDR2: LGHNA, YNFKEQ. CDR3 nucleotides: TGTGCCAGCAGCCAAGACGGAAGTATAGGTGATGCCTCCACCTACCACGAGCAGTACTTC. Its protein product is CASSQDGSIGDASTYHEQYF.